These 5 T cell receptor beta chains share one sample of origin, sequenced in a study of blood T cells in healthy people across ages. Alongside a J-beta primer mix, a sample-barcoded 5' primer served in a second PCR lasting about 7 to 12 cycles. TCRdb called the 5' RACE reads again in MiXCR, with one record for every CDR3 protein. The sample contains approximately 1.5 million distinct CDR3 sequences, about 42% of which appear only once. Material for sequencing was blood. Source of these receptors: a woman aged 18-29 years in good health.

V and J are TRBV27 and TRBJ1-6, with a tentative D call TRBD1 (5 bases). With 8 bases removed from V and 3 bases from J, the gap between germline ends came to 8 bases. Germline V gene sequence: CDR1 MNHEY, CDR2 SMNVEV (reference sequence). The CDR3 is 13 amino acids. The CDR3 DNA is TGTGCCAGCCGGGACCGCTATAATTCACCCCTCCACTTT. It specifies CASRDRYNSPLHF.

Only one count was recorded for this clonotype. This chain joins TRBV7-9 and TRBJ2-4; the D gene is possibly TRBD2 (5 bases). The CDR3 is 16 residues long. Germline V gene data show CDR1 as SEHNR and CDR2 as FQNEAQ (reference sequence). Trimming shortened V by 5 bases and J by 1 base, and 15 bases separated the two germline ends. The DNA of the CDR3 is TGTGCCAGCAGCCAAACGGGGAGTATGGCCAAAAACATTCAGTACTTC. Translation gives CASSQTGSMAKNIQYF.

The CDR3 bases are TGTGCCAGCAGCCCTGACATCGGGTACAATGAGCAGTACTTC. This sequence encodes CASSPDIGYNEQYF. The chain recombines TRBV7-2 with TRBJ2-7; D is unresolved. CDR3 size: 14 residues. Germline V CDR1 and CDR2: SGHTA, FQGNSA. V lost 5 bases and J 7 bases, leaving 18 bases between the germline ends.

In the case of this clonotype: Its ends do not fully match the called genes, so a read error is possible. The V gene is TRBV6-5, the J gene TRBJ2-3; D not certain. The CDR3 length is 11 residues. The germline gives CDR1 MNHEY, CDR2 SVGAGI. CDR3 amino acids: CASSYSDTQCF. The CDR3 region has the DNA TGTGCCAGCAGTTACTCGGATACGCAGTGTTTT.

This chain uses TRBV28 with TRBJ2-2, with D perhaps matching TRBD2 (6 bases). The CDR3 spans 15 residues. V was clipped by 5 bases and J by 4 bases, with 14 bases between them. The germline CDR1 and CDR2 sequences are MDHEN and SYDVKM. CDR3 in DNA: TGTGCCAGCAGTGTCGGCGGGATTGGCACCGGGGAGCTGTTTTTT. Its translation: CASSVGGIGTGELFF.